This TCR beta chain was identified during a study of T cell responses to AZD1222 COVID-19 vaccine. Study observations and caveats: Seropositive at baseline were only five or six AZD1222 recipients. Spike-spanning, vaccine-associated CD4 TCRs were dominant at 160-218 and 743-854. Breadth and depth of Spike-specific TCRs rose after two AZD1222 doses. Donor demographics were predominantly white British with a female majority; clonal diversity may be underestimated.

Turning to this clone: The antigen is undetermined.

Using immunoSEQ multiplex PCR, the repertoire was profiled, and TCRdb retains in-frame clones only, with some absent. This table has more than 85,000 clones, approximately 84% appearing once. In germline, CDR1 is MNHEY, CDR2 SMNVEV (reference sequence). Trimming removed 3 bases from V and 4 bases from J, with 16 bases in between. This CDR3 region has 15 residues. The V and J genes are TRBV27 and TRBJ2-7; the D is unclear. The TCR was taken from an adult who received the AZD1222 COVID-19 vaccine. The starting material was peripheral blood, obtained 28 days after the second AZD1222 dose. CDR3 residues: CASSFHSARGYEQYF. CDR3 nucleotides: TGTGCCAGCAGTTTCCACAGTGCCCGCGGTTACGAGCAGTACTTC.